This T cell receptor beta chain was profiled in a study of cytomegalovirus exposure and HLA in healthy donors. Study-level background: A later analysis reported the same platform for the 100 to 150 validation repertoires and the 500 to 750 first-cohort repertoires. Study-wide findings and caveats: In vitro experiments confirmed that a few CMV-associated chains were specific for CMV antigens. The study listed 150 to 200 cytomegalovirus-associated TCR beta chains.

About this clone itself: No antigen is known for it.

Data came from immunoSEQ multiplex PCR; TCRdb stores just in-frame clones and leaves some out. The sample lists more than 250,000 clones, roughly nine tenths occurring once. This TCR was recovered from a woman between 25 and 40 years old in good health and CMV-seropositive. The sequencing input was PBMCs.

The CDR3 coding sequence is TGTGCCAGCAGCCTCCGGGAGGCTGGGGCCAACGTCCTGACTTTC. It translates to CASSLREAGANVLTF. This chain joins TRBV9 and TRBJ2-6, with 7 bases that match TRBD2. The CDR3 spans 15 residues. CDR1 is SGDLS, CDR2 YYNGEE, per germline. J gave up 2 bases and V 4 bases, and 3 bases lay outside the gene matches.